This T cell receptor beta chain was observed in a study of cytomegalovirus exposure and HLA in healthy donors. CDR3 length equals 13 residues. The germline V gene has CDR1 SGHNT and CDR2 YYREEE (reference sequence). The V segment lost 2 bases and the J segment 8 bases; nucleotides outside the gene matches: 2. The PCR used 60 Vbeta and 13 Jbeta primers. Assay used: immunoSEQ multiplex PCR; TCRdb lists only in-frame clones, some missing. The sample holds around 150,000 clones. The genes are TRBV5-4 and TRBJ2-1; 9 bases are shared with TRBD1. Sequencing was carried out using PBMCs. This sequence originates from a woman aged 55 to 70 in good health and CMV-seronegative. The CDR3 DNA sequence: TGTGCCAGCAGCTTACAGGGGGCCCATGAGCAGTTCTTC. It specifies CASSLQGAHEQFF.